The rows below give T cell receptor beta chains drawn from one sample of a study of cytomegalovirus exposure and HLA in healthy donors. The protocol was immunoSEQ multiplex PCR, while the TCRdb copy is restricted to in-frame clones and leaves out a portion. This table has around 250,000 clones, about 81% appearing once. Sequenced input: PBMCs. The origin of the receptors is a woman aged 60-75 years in good health and CMV-seropositive. The CDR3 runs from the conserved cysteine through the conserved F or W. D genes are given only for firm matches. Expanded clones are given a class, and other clones once, few, many or no size at all.

J gene | clone size | V gene | D gene | CDR3 DNA | CDR3 protein
TRBJ2-7 | NA | TRBV7-9 | TRBD2 | TGTGCCAGCATTCTCAGCGGGAGTTACGAGCAGTACTTC | CASILSGSYEQYF
TRBJ1-3 | NA | TRBV29-1 | NA | TGCAGCGCGGTACAGGGCCGCTCTGGAAACACCATATATTTT | CSAVQGRSGNTIYF
TRBJ1-5 | few | TRBV7-3 | NA | TGTGCCAGCAGCTTAATGGGGGGAGAGAACCAGCCCCAGCATTTT | CASSLMGGENQPQHF
TRBJ2-1 | NA | TRBV7-2 | TRBD2 | TGTGCCAGCAGCACGAGCGGGAGTAACTACAATGAGCAGTTCTTC | CASSTSGSNYNEQFF
TRBJ2-1 | NA | TRBV5-1 | TRBD2 | TGCGCCAGCAGTCAGACTAGCGGGAGGGCGGATGAGCAGTTCTTC | CASSQTSGRADEQFF
TRBJ2-1 | NA | TRBV2 | TRBD1 | TGTGCCAGCAGGGGGACAGGGGGCGATGAGCAGTTCTTC | CASRGTGGDEQFF
TRBJ2-2 | NA | TRBV4-1 | TRBD2 | TGCGCCAGCAGCCCCCAAGGGACTAGCGGGAGCGACACCGGGGAGCTGTTTTTT | CASSPQGTSGSDTGELFF
TRBJ2-5 | NA | TRBV19 | TRBD1 | TGTGCCAGTAGTAAGTCGGCAGGGGGCGTAGAGACCCAGTACTTC | CASSKSAGGVETQYF
TRBJ1-1 | NA | TRBV18 | NA | TGTGCCAGCTCCTATGTAGGGGGAATGAACACTGAAGCTTTCTTT | CASSYVGGMNTEAFF
TRBJ1-4 | many | TRBV2 | TRBD1 | TGTGCCAGCAGTGATGACAGGGCTCTCGAAAAACTGTTTTTT | CASSDDRALEKLFF
TRBJ2-1 | NA | TRBV5-1 | NA | TGCGCCAGCAGCTTGGAGGGGGGGCCCTGGGATGAGCAGTTCTTC | CASSLEGGPWDEQFF
TRBJ1-2 | NA | TRBV7-3 | NA | TGTGCCAGCAGCTTTTTGGGGGGACATGGCTACACCTTC | CASSFLGGHGYTF
TRBJ2-7 | NA | TRBV11-3 | NA | TGTGCCAGCAGCTTACGACAGAGCTACGAGCAGTACTTC | CASSLRQSYEQYF
TRBJ1-1 | NA | TRBV18 | TRBD1 | TGTGCCAGCTCACCGGCTGGGACAGGAGGACTCATGAACACTGAAGCTTTCTTT | CASSPAGTGGLMNTEAFF
TRBJ1-1 | NA | TRBV6-1 | TRBD1 | TGTGCCAGCAGCACAGGGGGGTACACTGAAGCTTTCTTT | CASSTGGYTEAFF
TRBJ2-3 | few | TRBV11-1 | TRBD2 | TGTGCCAGCAGCTTTCGGACTAGCGGGTTTGGAGATACGCAGTATTTT | CASSFRTSGFGDTQYF
TRBJ2-7 | NA | TRBV2 | TRBD2 | TGTGCCAGCAGGGGTTGGGGGACTAACTCCTACGAGCAGTACTTC | CASRGWGTNSYEQYF
TRBJ2-5 | NA | TRBV18 | NA | TGTGCCAGCTCACTCCTCGAGGAGACCCAGTACTTC | CASSLLEETQYF
TRBJ1-6 | NA | TRBV30 | TRBD1 | TGTGCCTGGAGTGCGGGGGACAGGGGAACACCCCTCCACTTT | CAWSAGDRGTPLHF
TRBJ1-2 | once | TRBV5-1 | NA | TGCGCCAGCAGCCCAAGAGGTGAACCAACTGGCTACACCTTC | CASSPRGEPTGYTF
TRBJ2-7 | NA | TRBV14 | NA | TGTGCCAGCAGCCAGGGAGATCGCTCCGAGCAGTACTTC | CASSQGDRSEQYF
TRBJ2-7 | NA | TRBV6-5 | TRBD2 | TGTGCCAGCAGATCCTCTAGCGGGAGTTACGAGCAGTACTTC | CASRSSSGSYEQYF
TRBJ2-5 | NA | TRBV2 | NA | TGTGCCAGCAGTGAAGCGCAGGGGGGAGCAGAGACCCAGTACTTC | CASSEAQGGAETQYF
TRBJ2-3 | NA | TRBV25-1 | NA | TGTGCCAGCAGTGGGAGGAGGGATACGCAGTATTTT | CASSGRRDTQYF
TRBJ2-3 | NA | TRBV4-2 | NA | TGTGCCAGCAGCCAAGATATACTAGGAGGTCGAGATACGCAGTATTTT | CASSQDILGGRDTQYF
TRBJ1-1 | once | TRBV27 | NA | TGTGCCAGCAGTTTCTCGGGATCTACGACTGAAGCTTTCTTT | CASSFSGSTTEAFF
TRBJ2-1 | NA | TRBV29-1 | TRBD2 | TGCAGCGTCCCTACTAGCGGGAGATTAGGTGAGCAGTTCTTC | CSVPTSGRLGEQFF
TRBJ2-1 | NA | TRBV11-1 | TRBD2 | TGTGCCAGCAGCTTAGCGATGGATAGCGGGGAGCAGTTCTTC | CASSLAMDSGEQFF
TRBJ1-2 | NA | TRBV27 | TRBD1 | TGTGCCAGCAGCCCCTCAGGGGGCCGTCTGTTCTATGGCTACACCTTC | CASSPSGGRLFYGYTF
TRBJ2-1 | NA | TRBV7-3 | TRBD2 | TGTGCCAGCAGCTTAAGCGGGAGGGGCAATGAGCAGTTCTTC | CASSLSGRGNEQFF
TRBJ1-4 | NA | TRBV9 | NA | TGTGCCAGCAGCGTAGGAAGGGGTGCAACTAATGAAAAACTGTTTTTT | CASSVGRGATNEKLFF
TRBJ1-1 | NA | TRBV7-3 | NA | TGTGCCAGCAGCTTTGGCGGGGGGAACACTGAAGCTTTCTTT | CASSFGGGNTEAFF
TRBJ1-2 | NA | TRBV5-6 | NA | TGTGCCAGCAGCTTGATACCGGTCTATGGCTACACCTTC | CASSLIPVYGYTF
TRBJ2-1 | NA | TRBV19 | TRBD2 | TGTGCCAGTAGTATGTCCGGGACTATCAATGAGCAGTTCTTC | CASSMSGTINEQFF
TRBJ2-3 | NA | TRBV6-5 | TRBD2 | TGTGCCAGCAGAGCGGGAAGGAAAAGCACAGATACGCAGTATTTT | CASRAGRKSTDTQYF
TRBJ2-7 | few | TRBV28 | TRBD2 | TGTGCCAGCAGTTTCCCAAGGGAGGGGTCCTCTAATGACGAGCAGTACTTC | CASSFPREGSSNDEQYF
TRBJ2-1 | NA | TRBV27 | TRBD1 | TGTGCCAGCAGTCCCGGGACAGGGGGCAATGAGCAGTTCTTC | CASSPGTGGNEQFF
TRBJ2-2 | NA | TRBV5-1 | NA | TGCGCCAGCAGCCCAAACACCGGGGAGCTGTTTTTT | CASSPNTGELFF
TRBJ2-3 | NA | TRBV5-1 | TRBD1 | TGCGCCAGCAGGACAGGGGCCTCCTCTTCTAGCACAGATACGCAGTATTTT | CASRTGASSSSTDTQYF
TRBJ1-4 | few | TRBV12-5 | NA | TGTGCTAGTGGCCATGGGGGCAGGGGCACAGCTAATGAAAAACTGTTTTTT | CASGHGGRGTANEKLFF
TRBJ1-1 | NA | TRBV11-2 | NA | TGTGCCAGCAGCCAGGACAGAGACACTGAAGCTTTCTTT | CASSQDRDTEAFF